The source of this T cell receptor beta chain is a study of shared clonotypes between healthy human individuals. The protocol was immunoSEQ multiplex PCR, while the TCRdb copy is restricted to in-frame clones and leaves out a portion. Of approximately 400,000 clones listed, about 96% are singletons. The V end was cut by 4 bases, the J end by 5 bases, with 15 bases between. The germline V gene encodes CDR1 MNHNY and CDR2 SVGAGI (reference sequence). The CDR3 consists of 14 residues. The J gene is TRBJ2-7, the V gene TRBV6-6; weak D call: TRBD2 (6 bases). The sequenced sample consisted of memory CD8+ T cells sorted from blood. Subset specified: CD45RO+ cells pooled with CCR7-negative TemRA cells. The receptor was isolated from a man aged 25 to 40 in good health. The DNA for the CDR3 is TGTGCCAGCAGTTGGGAACAGGAGGGAGACGAGCAGTACTTC. The encoded protein is CASSWEQEGDEQYF.